Presented here are 11 T cell receptor beta chains from one specimen sequenced in a study of OX40 agonist ivuxolimab in advanced cancers. Some clones are missing from TCRdb's copy, which holds only in-frame ones; the method was immunoSEQ multiplex PCR. This sample carries 30,000 or so clones, around nine tenths of them seen once, and the ten largest clones take approximately 19%. The input for sequencing was CD4+ or CD8+ T cells sorted from blood, taken in a trial of the OX40 agonist ivuxolimab. These TCRs come from an adult with an advanced solid tumor such as melanoma, head and neck, liver or kidney cancer.

The table lists this clone with a count of one. This sequence joins TRBV6-6 and TRBJ1-1; TRBD1 might be the D (6 bases). Germline V CDR1 and CDR2: MNHNY, SVGAGI (reference sequence). V shed 6 bases and J shed 1 base, with 9 bases lying between them. This CDR3 comprises 13 residues. DNA for the CDR3: TGTGCCAGCAGGCAGGGGAAGAACACTGAAGCTTTCTTT. Its protein product is CASRQGKNTEAFF.

The chain links TRBV19 to TRBJ1-1; maybe TRBD1 (5 bases). CDR3 size: 13 residues. The germline CDR1 and CDR2 sequences are LNHDA and SQIVND (reference sequence). V was shortened by 10 bases and J by 6 bases, with 18 bases between the two germline ends. This chain's CDR3 is CATVSGGRSEAFF. Written as DNA, the CDR3 is TGTGCCACCGTTAGCGGGGGGAGGTCTGAAGCTTTCTTT.

The chain has TRBV27 and TRBJ2-1; D gene ambiguous. V lost 4 bases and J 7 bases, leaving 11 bases between the germline ends. The CDR3 spans 13 residues. CDR1 and CDR2 (germline): MNHEY, SMNVEV (reference sequence). CDR3 DNA sequence: TGTGCCAGCAGTTCGGACCCGATTAATGAGCAGTTCTTC. It codes for CASSSDPINEQFF.

The V call is TRBV28, the J call TRBJ1-4; TRBD1 matches at 8 bases. The V segment lost 5 bases and the J segment 8 bases; nucleotides outside the gene matches: 7. Germline V gives CDR1 MDHEN, CDR2 SYDVKM. This CDR3 spans 14 amino acids. CDR3 in amino acids: CASSPGQGGEKLFF. The DNA for the CDR3 is TGTGCCAGCAGTCCCGGACAGGGCGGAGAAAAACTGTTTTTT.

The rearrangement links TRBV5-6 to TRBJ2-7; D unresolved. The CDR3 contains 13 residues. The ends were cut back, 4 bases at V and 5 bases at J, with 13 bases in the middle. The germline V gene has CDR1 SGHDT and CDR2 YYEEEE. In DNA form, the CDR3 reads TGTGCCAGCAGCCCCGGTGGGCACGACGAGCAGTACTTC. This codes for CASSPGGHDEQYF.

The genes are TRBV6-5 and TRBJ2-7, with D unresolved. Trimming shortened V by 4 bases and J by 3 bases, and 7 bases separated the two germline ends. Germline V CDR1 and CDR2: MNHEY, SVGAGI. CDR3 length equals 12 residues. CDR3 DNA sequence: TGTGCCAGCAGTTTGCGAGACTACGAGCAGTACTTC. Its protein is CASSLRDYEQYF.

This chain links TRBV29-1 with TRBJ1-2; D is unclear. The germline CDR1 and CDR2 sequences are SQVTM and ANQGSEA. Trimming removed 7 bases at V and 3 bases at J, with 18 bases between. The CDR3 covers 14 residues. The CDR3: CSALATDGYYGYTF. CDR3 bases: TGCAGCGCTCTGGCAACGGACGGGTACTATGGCTACACCTTC.

This sequence joins TRBV5-1 and TRBJ2-2; 10 nucleotides agree with TRBD2. CDR3 length equals 17 residues. Losses at the gene ends were 2 bases for V and 5 bases for J; bases not matched to a gene: 9. Germline V gene data show CDR1 as SGHRS and CDR2 as YFSETQ. The CDR3 DNA sequence: TGCGCCAGCAGCTTTGGACTAGCGGAGCACGGGACCGGGGAGCTGTTTTTT. Translating gives CASSFGLAEHGTGELFF.

The chain has TRBV4-2 and TRBJ2-3; TRBD2 agrees at 7 bases. V was pared by 3 bases and J by 0 bases, with 12 bases of the junction left unmatched. From germline, CDR1 is LGHNA and CDR2 YNFKEQ. This CDR3 is 18 amino acids long. Here the CDR3 reads CASSHYRDYATSTDTQYF. CDR3 DNA: TGTGCCAGCAGCCATTACCGGGACTACGCTACTAGCACAGATACGCAGTATTTT.

The J gene is TRBJ2-1, the V gene TRBV11-3; 7 bases match TRBD2. The CDR3 totals 16 residues. The V segment lost 2 bases and the J segment 10 bases; nucleotides outside the gene matches: 14. CDR1 is SGHNT, CDR2 YENEEA, per germline. The CDR3 bases are TGTGCCAGCAGCTTACCCTCCAGCGGGGCTTTTTGGGAGCAGTTCTTC. The encoded protein is CASSLPSSGAFWEQFF.

J is TRBJ2-2 and V is TRBV28; TRBD2 matches at 9 bases. This CDR3 region has 16 residues. Germline trimming cut 5 bases from V and 0 bases from J; bases unmatched to any gene: 4. Germline assignment: CDR1 MDHEN and CDR2 SYDVKM. The CDR3 DNA follows: TGTGCCAGCAGTCCTCTAGCGGGACCGAACACCGGGGAGCTGTTTTTT. It encodes CASSPLAGPNTGELFF.